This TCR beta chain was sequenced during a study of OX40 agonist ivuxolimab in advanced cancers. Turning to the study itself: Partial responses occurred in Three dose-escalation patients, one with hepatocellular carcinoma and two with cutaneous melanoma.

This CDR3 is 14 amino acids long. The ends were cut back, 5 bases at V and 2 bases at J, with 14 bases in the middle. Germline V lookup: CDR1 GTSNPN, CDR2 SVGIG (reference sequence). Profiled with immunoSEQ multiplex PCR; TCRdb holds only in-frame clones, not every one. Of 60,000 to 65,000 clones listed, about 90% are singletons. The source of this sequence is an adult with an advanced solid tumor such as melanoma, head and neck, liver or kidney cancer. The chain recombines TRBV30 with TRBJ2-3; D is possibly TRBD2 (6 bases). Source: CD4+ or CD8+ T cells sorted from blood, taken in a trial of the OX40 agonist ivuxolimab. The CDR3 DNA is TGTGCCTGGTTCGGGGGACGGCTCACAGATACGCAGTATTTT. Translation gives CAWFGGRLTDTQYF.